The 13 T cell receptor beta chains listed next were all sequenced from one sample in a study of beta chain features in type 1 diabetes. The sequenced template was cDNA made from the entire isolated RNA. TCRdb's table, derived via immunoSEQ multiplex PCR, lists solely in-frame clones and lacks some. The sample shows 330,000 or so clones, 14% of them seen only once. The sequenced sample was central memory CD4+ T cells from blood. The receptors stem from a man younger than 45 in good health.

The chain joins TRBV15 to TRBJ1-1, with 9 bases lining up with TRBD1. This CDR3 contains 14 residues. Germline CDR1 reads LNHNV; CDR2 reads YYDKDF (reference sequence). V lost 1 base and J lost 7; bases outside the gene matches: 4. CDR3 nucleotide sequence: TGTGCCACCAGCAGAGGCGGGACAGGGATTGAAGCTTTCTTT. Its protein product is CATSRGGTGIEAFF.

This chain connects TRBV5-6 to TRBJ1-2; D remains unclear. With 6 bases removed from V and 4 bases from J, the gap between germline ends came to 13 bases. Germline CDR1 SGHDT, CDR2 YYEEEE. The CDR3 is 13 amino acids. Here the CDR3 reads CASTPGVGYGYTF. The CDR3 DNA reads TGTGCCAGCACCCCCGGGGTAGGCTATGGCTACACCTTC. Full variable domain (rest looked up from reference TRBV5-6 and TRBJ1-2): DAGVTQSPTHLIKTRGQQVTLRCSPKSGHDTVSWYQQALGQGPQFIFQYYEEEERQRGNFPDRFSGHQFPNYSSELNVNALLLGDSALYLCASTPGVGYGYTFGSGTRLTVV.

The J gene is TRBJ2-7, the V gene TRBV5-6; D is possibly TRBD2 (6 bases). V was shortened by 8 bases and J by 3 bases, with 18 bases between the two germline ends. This CDR3 region has 14 residues. Germline V gene lookup returns CDR1 SGHDT and CDR2 YYEEEE. The CDR3 sequence is CASRRGGVGYEQYF. The CDR3 DNA reads as TGTGCCAGTCGGAGGGGAGGAGTTGGCTACGAGCAGTACTTC.

This clone was counted many times. The chain combines TRBV7-9 with TRBJ2-7, with D uncertain. Germline loops: CDR1 SEHNR, CDR2 FQNEAQ (reference sequence). V shed 2 bases and J shed 12 bases, with 5 bases lying between them. The length of the CDR3 is 9 residues. The CDR3: CASSLTRYV. CDR3 nucleotides: TGTGCCAGCAGCTTAACGCGGTACGTC.

The chain has TRBV20-1 and TRBJ2-7; D gene unclear. The CDR3 is 11 residues long. CDR1 is DFQATT and CDR2 is SNEGSKA in the germline V gene (reference sequence). Between the trimmed V and J ends, which lost 2 bases and 6 bases, there was a span of 8 bases. CDR3 in amino acids: CSARFGFEQYF. The CDR3 region has the DNA TGCAGTGCTAGATTTGGCTTCGAGCAGTACTTC.

The chain links TRBV7-2 to TRBJ2-3; the D is unclear. The CDR3 runs to 13 residues. The germline V and J ends were trimmed by 3 bases and 6 bases, with 10 bases remaining between them. Germline CDR1 reads SGHTA; CDR2 reads FQGNSA. CDR3 sequence (DNA): TGTGCCAGCAGCTTCGGGTCGACGGATACGCAGTATTTT. Translating gives CASSFGSTDTQYF.

This clone showed up just a few times. The V gene is TRBV30, the J gene TRBJ1-4, with unresolved D. The V end was cut by 1 base, the J end by 3 bases, with 6 bases between. The CDR3 totals 13 residues. Germline values: CDR1 GTSNPN, CDR2 SVGIG (reference sequence). The CDR3 DNA follows: TGTGCCTGGAGTGACAGCCCTAATGAAAAACTGTTTTTT. Translation gives CAWSDSPNEKLFF.

This clone was detected a few times. The rearrangement joins TRBV14 to TRBJ1-2, with D perhaps matching TRBD1 (5 bases). V dropped 3 bases and J dropped 4 bases, with 15 bases sitting between them. The CDR3 runs 15 residues. Germline CDR1 SGHDN, CDR2 FVKESK. The CDR3 nucleotides are TGTGCCAGCAGCCATCCGTGGGGGGGGATCTATGGCTACACCTTC. Its translation is CASSHPWGGIYGYTF.

CDR3 region: CASSHEGAGPRGTQYF. Written as DNA, the CDR3 is TGCGCCAGCAGCCATGAAGGAGCCGGGCCTCGAGGGACCCAGTACTTC. The V gene is TRBV4-1, the J gene TRBJ2-5, with D uncertain. Trimming took off 3 bases at V and 7 bases at J, with 21 bases between the two ends. The CDR3 totals 16 residues. Germline V gene data show CDR1 as MGHRA and CDR2 as YSYEKL.

This clone was recorded many times. At one of its ends the junction is not consistent with the germline gene, which may arise from a read error. The V gene is TRBV27, the J gene TRBJ1-3; unclear D gene. CDR3 length equals 15 residues. Germline CDR1 is MNHEY and CDR2 is SMNVEV (reference sequence). In nucleotides, the CDR3 is TGTGCCACCAGTCTAAACGGGGTTTCTGGAAACACCATATATTTT. This codes for CATSLNGVSGNTIYF.

The sample holds a few counts of this clone. DNA of the CDR3: TGTGCCAGCAGTTACTCGGGAGTCCCGGGGCATGAGCAGTTCTTC. This encodes CASSYSGVPGHEQFF. This chain connects TRBV6-5 to TRBJ2-1; either TRBD1 or TRBD2 may fit D (5 bases each). V gave up 0 bases and J gave up 8 bases, with 14 bases separating them. The germline V gene encodes CDR1 MNHEY and CDR2 SVGAGI. This CDR3 contains 15 residues.

The V gene is TRBV6-5, the J gene TRBJ1-6; TRBD1 might be the D (5 bases). This CDR3 has 13 amino acids. Germline V CDR1 and CDR2: MNHEY, SVGAGI. Trimming shortened V by 8 bases and J by 7 bases, and 12 bases separated the two germline ends. CDR3 DNA sequence: TGTGCCAGCCGGGAGGGACTGAATTCACCCCTCCACTTT. This gives the protein CASREGLNSPLHF.

This clone was seen many times. A junction end diverges from the germline sequence, so it may reflect a read error. Other DNA variants within this sample encode the same CDR3. The chain recombines TRBV11-2 with TRBJ1-5; D is perhaps TRBD1 (6 bases). The germline CDR1 and CDR2 sequences are SGHAT and FQNNGV. The CDR3 length is 15 residues. This CDR3 reads CASSLGQGNDQPQHF. The CDR3 DNA is TGCGCCAGCAGCCTTGGGCAGGGGAACGATCAGCCCCAGCATTTT.